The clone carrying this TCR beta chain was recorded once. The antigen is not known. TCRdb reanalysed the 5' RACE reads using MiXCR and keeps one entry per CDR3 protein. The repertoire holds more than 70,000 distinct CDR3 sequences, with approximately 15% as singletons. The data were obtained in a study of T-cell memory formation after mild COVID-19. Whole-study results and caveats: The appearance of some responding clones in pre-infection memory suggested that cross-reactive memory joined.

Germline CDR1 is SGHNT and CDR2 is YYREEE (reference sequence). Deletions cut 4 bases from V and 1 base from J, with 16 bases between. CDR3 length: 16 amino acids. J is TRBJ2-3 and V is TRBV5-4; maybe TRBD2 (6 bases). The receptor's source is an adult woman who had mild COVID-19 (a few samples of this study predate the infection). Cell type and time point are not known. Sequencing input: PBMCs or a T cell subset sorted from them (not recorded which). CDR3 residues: CASSPEREEGTDTQYF. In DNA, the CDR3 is TGTGCCAGCAGCCCCGAGAGGGAGGAGGGCACAGATACGCAGTATTTT.